Below, 5 T cell receptor beta chains from the same sample are listed, as sequenced in a study of T cells in localized non-small cell lung cancer. Generated by immunoSEQ multiplex PCR, the TCRdb table keeps only in-frame clones and is missing some. Here the sample spans roughly 35,000 clones, 88% being singletons. Material: peripheral blood, obtained before any cancer treatment. The receptors here all came from a woman aged 35 to 75 with stage I lung adenocarcinoma.

The rearrangement links TRBV5-4 to TRBJ2-5; the D is unclear. The germline V gene encodes CDR1 SGHNT and CDR2 YYREEE (reference sequence). The ends were cut back, 1 base at V and 1 base at J, with 5 bases in the middle. CDR3 size: 13 residues. As DNA, the CDR3 is TGTGCCAGCAGCTTGTACTTCCAAGAGACCCAGTACTTC. This codes for CASSLYFQETQYF.

The rearrangement links TRBV5-1 to TRBJ2-1, with TRBD2 matching 10 bases. CDR3 length equals 14 residues. CDR1 SGHRS and CDR2 YFSETQ come from the germline V gene. The V and J ends lost 3 bases and 9 bases, in that order; junction bases with no gene match: 6. The CDR3 protein is CASSSGLAKAEQFF. CDR3 nucleotide sequence: TGCGCCAGCAGCTCGGGACTAGCGAAGGCTGAGCAGTTCTTC.

The chain couples TRBV5-1 to TRBJ2-7, with 8 bases aligning to TRBD1. V shed 3 bases, J shed 6 bases, and the junction held 8 bases outside the gene matches. The CDR3 is 14 amino acids. Germline-derived CDR1 and CDR2 are SGHRS and YFSETQ. CDR3 sequence: CASSSQGASGEQYF. In nucleotides, the CDR3 is TGCGCCAGCAGCTCCCAGGGGGCGTCCGGCGAGCAGTACTTC.

The chain combines TRBV2 with TRBJ2-1, with a tentative D call TRBD1 (7 bases). The CDR3 extends over 15 amino acids. V dropped 2 bases and J dropped 4 bases, with 12 bases sitting between them. CDR1 SNHLY and CDR2 FYNNEI come from the germline V gene. The CDR3 sequence: CASSELRGDYNEQFF. DNA for the CDR3: TGTGCCAGCAGTGAACTCAGGGGGGATTACAATGAGCAGTTCTTC.

The chain combines TRBV4-2 with TRBJ2-1; D remains unclear. Germline V gene data show CDR1 as LGHNA and CDR2 as YNFKEQ. V was shortened by 1 base and J by 1 base, with 11 bases between the two germline ends. The CDR3 totals 16 residues. The CDR3 here is CASSQGSTLSYNEQFF. DNA for the CDR3: TGTGCCAGCAGCCAAGGTTCTACGCTTTCCTACAATGAGCAGTTCTTC.